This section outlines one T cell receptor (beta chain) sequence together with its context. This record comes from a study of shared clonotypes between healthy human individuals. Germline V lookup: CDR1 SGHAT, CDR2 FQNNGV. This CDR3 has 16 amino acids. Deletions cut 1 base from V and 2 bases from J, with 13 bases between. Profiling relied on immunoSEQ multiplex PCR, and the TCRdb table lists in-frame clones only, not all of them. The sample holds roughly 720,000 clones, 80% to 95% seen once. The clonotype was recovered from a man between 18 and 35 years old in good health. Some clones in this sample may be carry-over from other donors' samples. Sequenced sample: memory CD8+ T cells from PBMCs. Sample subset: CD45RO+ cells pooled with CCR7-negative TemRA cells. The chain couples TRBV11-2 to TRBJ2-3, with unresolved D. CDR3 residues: CASSLGGNRPTDTQYF. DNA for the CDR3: TGTGCCAGCAGCTTAGGGGGAAATAGGCCCACAGATACGCAGTATTTT.